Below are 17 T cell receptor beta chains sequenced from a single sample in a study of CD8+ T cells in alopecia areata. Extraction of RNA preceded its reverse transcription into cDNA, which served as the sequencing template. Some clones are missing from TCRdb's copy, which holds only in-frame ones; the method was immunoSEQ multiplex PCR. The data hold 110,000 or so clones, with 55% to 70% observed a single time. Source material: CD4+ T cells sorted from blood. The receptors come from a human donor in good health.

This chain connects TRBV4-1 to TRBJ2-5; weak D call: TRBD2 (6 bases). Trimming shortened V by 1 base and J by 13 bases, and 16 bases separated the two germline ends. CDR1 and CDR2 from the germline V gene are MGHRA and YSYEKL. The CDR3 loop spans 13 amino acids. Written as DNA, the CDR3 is TGCGCCAGCAGCCAAGTTCGAGGCGGACTACGGTACTTC. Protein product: CASSQVRGGLRYF.

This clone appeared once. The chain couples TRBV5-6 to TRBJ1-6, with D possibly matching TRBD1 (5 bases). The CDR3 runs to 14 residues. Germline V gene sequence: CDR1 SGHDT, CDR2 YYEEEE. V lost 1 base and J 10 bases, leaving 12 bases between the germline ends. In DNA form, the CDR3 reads TGTGCCAGCAGCTTGCCGGGGCTTGGGTCACCCCTCCACTTT. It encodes CASSLPGLGSPLHF.

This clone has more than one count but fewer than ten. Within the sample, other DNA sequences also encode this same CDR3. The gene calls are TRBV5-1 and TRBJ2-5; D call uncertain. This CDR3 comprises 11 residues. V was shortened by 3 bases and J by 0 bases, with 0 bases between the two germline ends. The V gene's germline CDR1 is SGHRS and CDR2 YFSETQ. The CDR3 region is CASSYQETQYF. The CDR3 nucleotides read TGCGCCAGCAGCTACCAAGAGACCCAGTACTTC.

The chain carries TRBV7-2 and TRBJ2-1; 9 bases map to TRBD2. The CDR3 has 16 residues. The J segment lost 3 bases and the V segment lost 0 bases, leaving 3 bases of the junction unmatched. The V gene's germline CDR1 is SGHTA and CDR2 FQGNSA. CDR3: CASSLAQAGGYNEQFF. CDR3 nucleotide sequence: TGTGCCAGCAGCTTAGCGCAAGCGGGGGGCTACAATGAGCAGTTCTTC.

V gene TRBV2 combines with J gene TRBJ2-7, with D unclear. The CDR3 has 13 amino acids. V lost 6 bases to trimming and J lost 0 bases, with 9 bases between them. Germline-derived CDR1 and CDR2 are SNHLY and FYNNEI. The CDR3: CASRGGVSYEQYF. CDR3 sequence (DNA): TGTGCCAGCAGGGGCGGCGTCTCCTACGAGCAGTACTTC.

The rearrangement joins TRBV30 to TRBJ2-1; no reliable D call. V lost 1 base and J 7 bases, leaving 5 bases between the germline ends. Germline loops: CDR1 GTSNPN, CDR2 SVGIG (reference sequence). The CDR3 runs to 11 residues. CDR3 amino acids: CAWSGVNEQFF. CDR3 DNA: TGTGCCTGGAGTGGGGTGAATGAGCAGTTCTTC. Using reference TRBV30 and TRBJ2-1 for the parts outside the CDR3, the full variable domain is SQTIHQWPATLVQPVGSPLSLECTVEGTSNPNLYWYRQAAGRGLQLLFYSVGIGQISSEVPQNLSASRPQDRQFILSSKKLLLSDSGFYLCAWSGVNEQFFGPGTRLTVL.

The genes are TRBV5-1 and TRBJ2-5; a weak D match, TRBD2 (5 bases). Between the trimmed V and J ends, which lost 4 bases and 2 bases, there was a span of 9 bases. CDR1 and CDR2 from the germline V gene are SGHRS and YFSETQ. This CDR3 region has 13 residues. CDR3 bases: TGCGCCAGCAGCCGGGATCGACAAGAGACCCAGTACTTC. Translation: CASSRDRQETQYF.

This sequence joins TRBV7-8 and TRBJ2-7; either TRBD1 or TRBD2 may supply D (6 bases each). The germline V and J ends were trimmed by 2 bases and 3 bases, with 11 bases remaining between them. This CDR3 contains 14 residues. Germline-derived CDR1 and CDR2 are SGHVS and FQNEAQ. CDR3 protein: CASSLRGELYEQYF. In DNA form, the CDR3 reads TGTGCCAGCAGCTTAAGGGGGGAACTCTACGAGCAGTACTTC.

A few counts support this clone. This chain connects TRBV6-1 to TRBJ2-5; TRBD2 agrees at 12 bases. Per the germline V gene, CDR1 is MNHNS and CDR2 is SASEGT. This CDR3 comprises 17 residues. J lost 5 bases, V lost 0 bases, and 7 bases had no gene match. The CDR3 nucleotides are TGTGCCAGCAGTGAAGCACTAGCGGGGGGTGGGCAGGAGACCCAGTACTTC. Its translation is CASSEALAGGGQETQYF.

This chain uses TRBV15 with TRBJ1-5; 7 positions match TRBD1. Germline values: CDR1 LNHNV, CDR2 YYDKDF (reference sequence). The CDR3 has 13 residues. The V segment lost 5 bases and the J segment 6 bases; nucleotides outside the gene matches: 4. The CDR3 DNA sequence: TGTGCCACCAGCGGGGACAGCGTTCAGCCCCAGCATTTT. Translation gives CATSGDSVQPQHF.

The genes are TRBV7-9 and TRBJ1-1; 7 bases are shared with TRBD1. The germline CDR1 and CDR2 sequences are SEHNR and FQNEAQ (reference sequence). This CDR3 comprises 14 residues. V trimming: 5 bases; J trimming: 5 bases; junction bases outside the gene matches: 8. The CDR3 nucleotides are TGTGCCAGCAGCACTACTTCACAGGGGACTGAAGCTTTCTTT. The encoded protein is CASSTTSQGTEAFF. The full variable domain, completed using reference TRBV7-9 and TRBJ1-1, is DTGVSQNPRHKITKRGQNVTFRCDPISEHNRLYWYRQTLGQGPEFLTYFQNEAQLEKSRLLSDRFSAERPKGSFSTLEIQRTEQGDSAMYLCASSTTSQGTEAFFGQGTRLTVV.

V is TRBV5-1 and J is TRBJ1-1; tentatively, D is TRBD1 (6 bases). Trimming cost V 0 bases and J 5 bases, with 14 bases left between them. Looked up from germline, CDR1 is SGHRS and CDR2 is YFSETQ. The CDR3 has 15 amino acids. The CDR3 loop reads CASSLETGQKTEAFF. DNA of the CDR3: TGCGCCAGCAGCTTGGAAACAGGGCAAAAGACTGAAGCTTTCTTT.

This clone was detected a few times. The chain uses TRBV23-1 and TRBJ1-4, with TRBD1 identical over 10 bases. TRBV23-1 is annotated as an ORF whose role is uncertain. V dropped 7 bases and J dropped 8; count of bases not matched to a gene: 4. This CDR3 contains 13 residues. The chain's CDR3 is CASIRDRGEKLFF. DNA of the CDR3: TGCGCCAGCATCCGGGACAGGGGCGAAAAACTGTTTTTT.

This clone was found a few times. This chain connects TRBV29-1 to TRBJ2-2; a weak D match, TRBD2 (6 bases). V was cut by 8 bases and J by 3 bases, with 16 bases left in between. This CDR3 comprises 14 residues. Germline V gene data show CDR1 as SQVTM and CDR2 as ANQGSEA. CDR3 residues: CSSMEGTDTGELFF. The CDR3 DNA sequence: TGCAGCTCCATGGAGGGGACGGACACCGGGGAGCTGTTTTTT.

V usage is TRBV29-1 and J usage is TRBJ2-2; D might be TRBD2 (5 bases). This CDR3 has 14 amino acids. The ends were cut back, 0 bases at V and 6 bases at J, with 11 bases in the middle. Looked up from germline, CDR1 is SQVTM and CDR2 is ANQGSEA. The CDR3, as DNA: TGCAGCGTTGAAGATCTAGCTGGGGCCGGGGAGCTGTTTTTT. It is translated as CSVEDLAGAGELFF.

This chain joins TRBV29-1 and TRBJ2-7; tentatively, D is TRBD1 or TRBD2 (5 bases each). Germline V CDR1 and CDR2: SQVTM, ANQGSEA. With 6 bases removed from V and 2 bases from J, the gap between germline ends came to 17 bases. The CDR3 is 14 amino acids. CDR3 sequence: CSVGVAGSAYEQYF. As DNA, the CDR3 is TGCAGCGTGGGTGTAGCAGGGAGTGCCTACGAGCAGTACTTC.

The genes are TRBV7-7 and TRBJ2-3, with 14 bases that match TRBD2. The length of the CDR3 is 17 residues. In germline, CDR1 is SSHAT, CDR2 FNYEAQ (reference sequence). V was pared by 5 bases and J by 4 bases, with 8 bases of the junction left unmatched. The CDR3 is CASSKKPGLAGADTQYF. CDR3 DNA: TGTGCCAGCAGCAAGAAGCCGGGACTAGCGGGGGCAGATACGCAGTATTTT.